Shown below are 8 T cell receptor beta chains from a single sample sequenced in a study of T cells after yellow fever vaccination. TCRdb recomputed calls from the 5' RACE reads with MiXCR, one row per CDR3 protein. The data contain roughly 310,000 distinct CDR3 sequences, less than 4.5% of them singletons. Sample: PBMCs, taken on the day of the yellow fever booster vaccination. These receptors came from a man between 18 and 35 years old who received the YFV17D yellow fever vaccine.

The rearrangement uses TRBV7-2 and TRBJ2-5; 10 positions agree with TRBD2. This CDR3 spans 16 amino acids. The trim removed 3 bases at V and 5 bases at J, leaving 9 bases unmatched. Germline values: CDR1 SGHTA, CDR2 FQGNSA. The CDR3 DNA reads as TGTGCCAGCAGCTTCCAGGGCGAGCGGGGGGGGGAGACCCAGTACTTC. Protein sequence: CASSFQGERGGETQYF.

This clonotype was counted ten times or more. The chain carries TRBV12-3 or TRBV12-4 and TRBJ2-2; no definite D call. V lost 2 bases and J lost 8, with 12 bases in between. The CDR3 extends over 14 amino acids. The CDR3 loop is CASSLFLLRGELFF. The CDR3 DNA reads TGTGCCAGCAGTTTATTTTTACTTAGGGGGGAGCTGTTTTTT.

V gene TRBV7-2 combines with J gene TRBJ2-2; D unclear. V lost 5 bases and J lost 2, with 12 bases in between. CDR1 SGHTA and CDR2 FQGNSA come from the germline V gene. The CDR3 is made up of 15 amino acids. CDR3 DNA: TGTGCCAGCAGCCCCTTGGCGCGTAACACCGGGGAGCTGTTTTTT. Translation gives CASSPLARNTGELFF.

This clonotype was seen a handful of times. The J gene is TRBJ2-2, the V gene TRBV18, with 9 bases that match TRBD1. Looked up from germline, CDR1 is KGHSH and CDR2 is LQKENI. This CDR3 spans 15 amino acids. J lost 3 bases, V lost 9 bases, and 8 bases had no gene match. CDR3 sequence: CASIPGQGDTGELFF. The CDR3 DNA is TGTGCCAGTATCCCGGGACAGGGAGACACCGGGGAGCTGTTTTTT.

This clonotype was observed a handful of times. The chain uses TRBV3-2 and TRBJ2-7; the DNA was not compared with TRBD1, the D call given in the table. TRBV3-2 is an annotated pseudogene. The CDR3 totals 16 residues. The CDR3 sequence: CASSQAPEETRDEQYV. Written as DNA, the CDR3 is TGTGCCAGCAGCCAAGCTCCGGAGGAGACCAGGGACGAGCAGTACGTC.

This clonotype was counted at least ten times. The rearrangement joins TRBV7-6 to TRBJ2-2; 7 bases match TRBD1. V lost 5 bases, J lost 7 bases, and 16 bases stayed unmatched. CDR1 is SGHVS, CDR2 FNYEAQ, per germline. This CDR3 is 17 amino acids long. This CDR3 is CASSISTPQGIGGELFF. In nucleotides, the CDR3 is TGTGCCAGCAGCATATCGACCCCACAGGGGATTGGCGGGGAGCTGTTTTTT. The whole variable domain, remainder taken from reference TRBV7-6 and TRBJ2-2, is GAGVSQSPRYKVTKRGQDVALRCDPISGHVSLYWYRQALGQGPEFLTYFNYEAQQDKSGLPNDRFSAERPEGSISTLTIQRTEQRDSAMYRCASSISTPQGIGGELFFGEGSRLTVL.

The J gene is TRBJ2-7, the V gene TRBV18; TRBD2 matches at 7 bases. The J segment lost 6 bases and the V segment lost 3 bases, leaving 11 bases of the junction unmatched. The CDR3 totals 15 residues. From germline, CDR1 is KGHSH and CDR2 LQKENI. The CDR3 spells CASSPGLAAPGEQYV. The CDR3 region has the DNA TGTGCCAGCTCACCGGGGCTAGCGGCTCCTGGCGAGCAGTACGTC.

This clonotype came up a few times. The chain employs TRBV12-3 or TRBV12-4 and TRBJ2-1; the match to TRBD2 covers 9 bases. The trim removed 1 base at V and 8 bases at J, leaving 6 bases unmatched. CDR3 length equals 15 residues. The CDR3 DNA follows: TGTGCCAGCAGTTTAGGTGGGCGGGGGGGCGATGAGCAGTTCTTC. Amino acids: CASSLGGRGGDEQFF.